This entry lists 8 T cell receptor beta chains sequenced from one sample in a study of cytomegalovirus exposure and HLA in healthy donors. The PCR contained 60 Vbeta and 13 Jbeta primers. Some clones are missing from TCRdb's copy, which holds only in-frame ones; the method was immunoSEQ multiplex PCR. Of approximately 100,000 clones listed, about 76% are singletons. Sequencing was carried out using PBMCs. The receptors shown here come from a woman aged 40 to 55 in good health and CMV-seropositive.

The V gene is TRBV5-1, the J gene TRBJ1-2; D is possibly TRBD1 (6 bases). Per germline, CDR1 SGHRS and CDR2 YFSETQ. Trimming removed 1 base at V and 1 base at J, with 11 bases between. The CDR3 consists of 15 residues. The CDR3 reads CASSLTGLSNYGYTF. CDR3 sequence (DNA): TGCGCCAGCAGCTTGACAGGGCTGAGTAACTATGGCTACACCTTC. Supplemented by reference TRBV5-1 and TRBJ1-2, the full variable domain reads KAGVTQTPRYLIKTRGQQVTLSCSPISGHRSVSWYQQTPGQGLQFLFEYFSETQRNKGNFPGRFSGRQFSNSRSEMNVSTLELGDSALYLCASSLTGLSNYGYTFGSGTRLTVV.

The gene calls are TRBV30 and TRBJ1-2; D call uncertain. The V end lost 6 bases, the J end lost 6 bases, and 17 bases lay between the germline ends. From germline, CDR1 is GTSNPN and CDR2 SVGIG (reference sequence). This CDR3 comprises 13 residues. The CDR3 is CACGREALNGYTF. CDR3 nucleotide sequence: TGTGCCTGCGGGAGGGAGGCCTTGAATGGCTACACCTTC.

Only a few counts were recorded for this clone. This sequence joins TRBV2 and TRBJ1-2, with 7 bases lining up with TRBD1. The CDR3 runs 14 residues. The J segment lost 6 bases and the V segment lost 5 bases, leaving 9 bases of the junction unmatched. Per the germline V gene, CDR1 is SNHLY and CDR2 is FYNNEI. Here the CDR3 DNA reads TGTGCCAGCAGTCAGATCTGGGACAGAGATGGCTACACCTTC. The encoded protein is CASSQIWDRDGYTF.

In DNA, the CDR3 is TGTGCCAGCTCATTTGACGGCGGAGCTGGAAACACCATATATTTT. The encoded protein is CASSFDGGAGNTIYF. The chain carries TRBV18 and TRBJ1-3; D remains ambiguous. CDR3 length equals 15 residues. Trimming cost V 5 bases and J 2 bases, with 13 bases left between them. In germline, CDR1 is KGHSH, CDR2 LQKENI.

The chain joins TRBV30 to TRBJ2-5, with 9 bases lining up with TRBD1. The CDR3 length is 15 residues. CDR1 and CDR2 from the germline V gene are GTSNPN and SVGIG (reference sequence). The ends lost 2 bases at V and 0 bases at J; junction bases unmatched: 4. DNA for the CDR3: TGTGCCTGGAGTCCGGGACAGGGTTACCAAGAGACCCAGTACTTC. Translated: CAWSPGQGYQETQYF.

The gene calls are TRBV18 and TRBJ2-7; D possibly corresponds to TRBD2 (6 bases). This CDR3 comprises 14 residues. Germline values: CDR1 KGHSH, CDR2 LQKENI. V was trimmed by 6 bases and J by 5 bases, leaving 17 bases between them. The CDR3, as DNA: TGTGCCAGCTCCCGGGGAGGAGGAGTCGACGAGCAGTACTTC. Protein sequence: CASSRGGGVDEQYF.

This clone was detected only a few times. The chain joins TRBV10-2 to TRBJ2-5, with TRBD2 matching over 11 bases. Germline V lookup: CDR1 WSHSY, CDR2 SAAADI. V lost 8 bases, J lost 5 bases, and 7 bases stayed unmatched. The CDR3 runs to 14 residues. This CDR3 reads CASRLLAGDETQYF. DNA of the CDR3: TGCGCCAGCCGTTTACTAGCGGGGGATGAGACCCAGTACTTC.

This clone was detected once. The J gene is TRBJ1-2, the V gene TRBV4-1; the D is unclear. Germline-derived CDR1 and CDR2 are MGHRA and YSYEKL. The CDR3 consists of 15 residues. V shed 1 base and J shed 4 bases, with 13 bases lying between them. CDR3 loop: CASSQARTGIYGYTF. CDR3 coding DNA: TGCGCCAGCAGCCAAGCAAGGACGGGGATCTATGGCTACACCTTC.